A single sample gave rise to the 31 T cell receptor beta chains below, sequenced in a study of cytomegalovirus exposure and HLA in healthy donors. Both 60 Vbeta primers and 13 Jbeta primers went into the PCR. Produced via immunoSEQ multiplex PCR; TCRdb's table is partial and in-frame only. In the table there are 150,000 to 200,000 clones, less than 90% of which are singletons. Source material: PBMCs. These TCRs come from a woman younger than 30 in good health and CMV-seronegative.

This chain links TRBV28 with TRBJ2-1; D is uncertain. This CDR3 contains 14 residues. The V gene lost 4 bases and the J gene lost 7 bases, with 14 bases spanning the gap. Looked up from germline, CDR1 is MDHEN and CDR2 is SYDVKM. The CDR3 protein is CASSSRLPPNEQFF. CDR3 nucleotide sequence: TGTGCCAGCAGTTCACGACTCCCCCCGAATGAGCAGTTCTTC.

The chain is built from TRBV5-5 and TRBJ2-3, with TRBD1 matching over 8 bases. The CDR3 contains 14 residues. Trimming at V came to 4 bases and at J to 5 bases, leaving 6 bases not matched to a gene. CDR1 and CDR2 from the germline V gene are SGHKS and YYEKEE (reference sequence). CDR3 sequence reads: CASSAGQGKDTQYF. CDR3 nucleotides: TGTGCCAGCAGCGCAGGACAGGGTAAAGATACGCAGTATTTT.

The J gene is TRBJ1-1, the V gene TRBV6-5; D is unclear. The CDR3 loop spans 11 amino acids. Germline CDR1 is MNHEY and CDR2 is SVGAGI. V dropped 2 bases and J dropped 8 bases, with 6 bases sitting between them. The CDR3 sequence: CASSYREEAFF. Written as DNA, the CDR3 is TGTGCCAGCAGTTACCGAGAGGAAGCTTTCTTT.

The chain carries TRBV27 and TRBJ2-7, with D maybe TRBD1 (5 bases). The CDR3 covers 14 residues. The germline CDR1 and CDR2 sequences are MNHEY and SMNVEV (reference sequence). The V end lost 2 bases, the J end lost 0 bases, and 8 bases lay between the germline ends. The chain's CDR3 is CASSLTGFSYEQYF. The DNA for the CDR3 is TGTGCCAGCAGTTTAACAGGATTCTCCTACGAGCAGTACTTC.

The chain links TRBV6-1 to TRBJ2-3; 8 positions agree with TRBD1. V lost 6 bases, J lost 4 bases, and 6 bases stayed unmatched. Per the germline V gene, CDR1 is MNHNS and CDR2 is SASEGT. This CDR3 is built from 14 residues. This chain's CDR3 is CASRSTGGADTQYF. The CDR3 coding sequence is TGTGCCAGCAGGAGTACAGGGGGAGCAGATACGCAGTATTTT.

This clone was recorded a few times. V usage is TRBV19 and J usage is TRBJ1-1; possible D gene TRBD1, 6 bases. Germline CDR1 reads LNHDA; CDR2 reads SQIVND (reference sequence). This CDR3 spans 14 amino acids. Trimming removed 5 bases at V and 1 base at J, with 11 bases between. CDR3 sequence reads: CASSPTGENTEAFF. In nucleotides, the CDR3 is TGTGCCAGTAGTCCGACAGGCGAGAACACTGAAGCTTTCTTT.

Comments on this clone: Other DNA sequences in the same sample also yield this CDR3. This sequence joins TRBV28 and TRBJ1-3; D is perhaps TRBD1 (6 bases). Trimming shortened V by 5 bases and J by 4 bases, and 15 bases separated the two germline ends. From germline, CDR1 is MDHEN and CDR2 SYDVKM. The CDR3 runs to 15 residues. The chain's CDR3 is CASSLPQGSGNTIYF. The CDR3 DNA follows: TGTGCCAGCAGTCTTCCACAGGGATCGGGAAACACCATATATTTT.

CDR3 region: CASSVTYNEQFF. The CDR3, as DNA: TGTGCCAGCAGTGTAACCTACAATGAGCAGTTCTTC. The chain employs TRBV7-9 and TRBJ2-1; no definite D call. The germline V gene encodes CDR1 SEHNR and CDR2 FQNEAQ (reference sequence). Trimming pared 6 bases from V and 2 bases from J, leaving 5 bases between. The CDR3 extends over 12 amino acids.

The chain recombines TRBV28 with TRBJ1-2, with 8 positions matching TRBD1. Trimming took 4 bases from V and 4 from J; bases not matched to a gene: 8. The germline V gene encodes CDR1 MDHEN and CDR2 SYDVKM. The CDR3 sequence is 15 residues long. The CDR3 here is CASSYPGQGTYGYTF. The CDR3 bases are TGTGCCAGCAGTTACCCCGGACAGGGAACCTATGGCTACACCTTC.

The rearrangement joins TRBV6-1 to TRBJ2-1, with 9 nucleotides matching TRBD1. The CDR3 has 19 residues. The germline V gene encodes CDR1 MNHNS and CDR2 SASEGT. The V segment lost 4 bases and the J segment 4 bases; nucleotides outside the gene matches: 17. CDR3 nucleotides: TGTGCCAGCAGTGCCTCGCTCAATGGAGGGACAGGGACGTACAATGAGCAGTTCTTC. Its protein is CASSASLNGGTGTYNEQFF.

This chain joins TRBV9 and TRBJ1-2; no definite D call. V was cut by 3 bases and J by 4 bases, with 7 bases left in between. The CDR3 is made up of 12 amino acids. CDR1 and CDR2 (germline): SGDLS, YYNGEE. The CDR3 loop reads CASSAHSYGYTF. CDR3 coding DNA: TGTGCCAGCAGCGCCCATTCCTATGGCTACACCTTC.

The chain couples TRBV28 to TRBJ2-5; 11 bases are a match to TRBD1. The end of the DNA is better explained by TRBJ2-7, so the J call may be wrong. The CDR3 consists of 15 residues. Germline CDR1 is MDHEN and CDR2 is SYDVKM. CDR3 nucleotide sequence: TGTGCCAGCAGTTTGCAGGGGACAGGGGGGTACGAGCAGTACTTC. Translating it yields CASSLQGTGGYEQYF.

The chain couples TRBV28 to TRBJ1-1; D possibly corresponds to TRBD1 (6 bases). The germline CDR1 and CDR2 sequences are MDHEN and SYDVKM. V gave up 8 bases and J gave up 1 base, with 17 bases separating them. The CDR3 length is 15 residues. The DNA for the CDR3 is TGTGCCAGCGCGCTTACGATGACAGGGAACACTGAAGCTTTCTTT. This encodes CASALTMTGNTEAFF.

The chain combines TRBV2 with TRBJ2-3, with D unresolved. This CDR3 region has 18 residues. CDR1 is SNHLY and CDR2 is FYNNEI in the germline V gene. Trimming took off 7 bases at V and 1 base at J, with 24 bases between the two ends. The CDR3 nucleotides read TGTGCCAGCAAGAGCTACCTACAGTTGGATTATTGCACAGATACGCAGTATTTT. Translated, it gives CASKSYLQLDYCTDTQYF.

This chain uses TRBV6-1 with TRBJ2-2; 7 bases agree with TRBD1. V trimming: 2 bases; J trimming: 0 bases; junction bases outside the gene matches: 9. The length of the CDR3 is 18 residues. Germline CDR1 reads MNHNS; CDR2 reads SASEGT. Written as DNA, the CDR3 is TGTGCCAGCAGTGAAATTGCACTGGGACAGACGAACACCGGGGAGCTGTTTTTT. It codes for CASSEIALGQTNTGELFF.

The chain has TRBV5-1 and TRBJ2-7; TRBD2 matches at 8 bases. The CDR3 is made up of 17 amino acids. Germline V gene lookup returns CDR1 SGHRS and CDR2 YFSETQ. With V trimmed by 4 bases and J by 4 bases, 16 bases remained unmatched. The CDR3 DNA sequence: TGCGCCAGCAGCCAAACGTCTAGCTGGGGCGGGGGGTACGAGCAGTACTTC. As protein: CASSQTSSWGGGYEQYF.

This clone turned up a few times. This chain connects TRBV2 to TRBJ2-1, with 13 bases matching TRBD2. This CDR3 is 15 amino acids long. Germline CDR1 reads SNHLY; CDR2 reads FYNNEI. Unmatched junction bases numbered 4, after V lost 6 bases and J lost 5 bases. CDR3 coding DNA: TGTGCCAGCAGACTAGCGGGAGGGCCCCACAATGAGCAGTTCTTC. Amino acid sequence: CASRLAGGPHNEQFF.

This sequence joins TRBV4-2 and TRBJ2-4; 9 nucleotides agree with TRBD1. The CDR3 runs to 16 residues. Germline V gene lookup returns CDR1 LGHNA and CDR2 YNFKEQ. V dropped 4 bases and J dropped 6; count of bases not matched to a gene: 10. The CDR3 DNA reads TGTGCCAGCAGCCCCCTGGACAGGGGAATGGGAAACATTCAGTACTTC. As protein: CASSPLDRGMGNIQYF.

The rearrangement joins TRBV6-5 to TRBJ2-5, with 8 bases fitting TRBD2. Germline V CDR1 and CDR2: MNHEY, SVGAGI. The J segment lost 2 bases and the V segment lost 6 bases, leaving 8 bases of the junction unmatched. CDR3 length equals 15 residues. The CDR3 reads CASSRTGTRQETQYF. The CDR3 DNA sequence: TGTGCCAGCAGCAGAACCGGGACTAGACAAGAGACCCAGTACTTC.

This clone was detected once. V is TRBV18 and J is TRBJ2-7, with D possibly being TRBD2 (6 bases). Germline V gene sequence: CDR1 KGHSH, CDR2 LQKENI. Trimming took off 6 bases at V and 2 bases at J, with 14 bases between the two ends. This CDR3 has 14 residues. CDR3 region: CASSLRPGAYEQYF. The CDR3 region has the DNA TGTGCCAGCTCGCTAAGACCGGGAGCCTACGAGCAGTACTTC. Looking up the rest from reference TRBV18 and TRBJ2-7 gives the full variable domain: NAGVMQNPRHLVRRRGQEARLRCSPMKGHSHVYWYRQLPEEGLKFMVYLQKENIIDESGMPKERFSAEFPKEGPSILRIQQVVRGDSAAYFCASSLRPGAYEQYFGPGTRLTVT.

CDR3 nucleotides: TGTGCCAGCAGGGAAACGGGACAGGGGGACTATGGCTACACCTTC. This sequence encodes CASRETGQGDYGYTF. J is TRBJ1-2 and V is TRBV5-6, with 11 positions matching TRBD1. V was clipped by 5 bases and J by 3 bases; unmatched bases: 6. CDR3 size: 15 residues. Per the germline V gene, CDR1 is SGHDT and CDR2 is YYEEEE.

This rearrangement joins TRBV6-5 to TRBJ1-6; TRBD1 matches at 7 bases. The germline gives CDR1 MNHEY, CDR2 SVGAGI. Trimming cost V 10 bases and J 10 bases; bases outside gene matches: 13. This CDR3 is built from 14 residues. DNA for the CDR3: TGTGCCACCGGGCCCCGACAGGGACGGTCACCCCTCCACTTT. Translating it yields CATGPRQGRSPLHF.

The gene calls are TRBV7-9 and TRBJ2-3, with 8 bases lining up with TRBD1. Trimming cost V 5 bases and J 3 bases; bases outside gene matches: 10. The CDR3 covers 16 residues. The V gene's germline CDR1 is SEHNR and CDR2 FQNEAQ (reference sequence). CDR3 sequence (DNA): TGTGCCAGCAGCCCCGTGGTGACAGGGGAGACAGATACGCAGTATTTT. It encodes CASSPVVTGETDTQYF.

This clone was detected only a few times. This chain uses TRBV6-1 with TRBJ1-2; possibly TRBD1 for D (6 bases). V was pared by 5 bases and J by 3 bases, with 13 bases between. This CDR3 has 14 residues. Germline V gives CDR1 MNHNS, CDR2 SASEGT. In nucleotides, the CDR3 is TGTGCCAGCAGTCTCGAGGACAGTCACTATGGCTACACCTTC. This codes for CASSLEDSHYGYTF.

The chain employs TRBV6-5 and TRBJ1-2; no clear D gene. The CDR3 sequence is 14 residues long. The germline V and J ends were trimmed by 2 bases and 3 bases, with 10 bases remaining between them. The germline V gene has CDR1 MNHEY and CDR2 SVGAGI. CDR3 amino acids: CASSYRQAHYGYTF. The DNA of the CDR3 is TGTGCCAGCAGTTACCGGCAGGCCCACTATGGCTACACCTTC.

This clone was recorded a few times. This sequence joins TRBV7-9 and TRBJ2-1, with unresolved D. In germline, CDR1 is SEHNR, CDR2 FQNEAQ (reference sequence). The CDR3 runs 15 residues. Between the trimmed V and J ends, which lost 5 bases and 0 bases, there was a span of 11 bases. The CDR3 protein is CASSPSPSSYNEQFF. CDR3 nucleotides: TGTGCCAGCAGCCCATCTCCGAGCTCCTACAATGAGCAGTTCTTC.

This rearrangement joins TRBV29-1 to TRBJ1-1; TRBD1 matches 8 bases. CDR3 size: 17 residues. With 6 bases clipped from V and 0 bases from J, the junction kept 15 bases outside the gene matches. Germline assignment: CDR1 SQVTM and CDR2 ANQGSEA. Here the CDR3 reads CSVPLPGGKRMNTEAFF. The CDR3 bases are TGCAGCGTCCCCCTGCCAGGGGGCAAACGGATGAACACTGAAGCTTTCTTT.

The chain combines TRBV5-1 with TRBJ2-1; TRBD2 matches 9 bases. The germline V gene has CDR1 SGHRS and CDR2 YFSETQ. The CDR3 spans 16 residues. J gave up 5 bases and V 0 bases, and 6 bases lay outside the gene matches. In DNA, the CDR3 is TGCGCCAGCAGCTTGGCTTTAGCGGGGGCTCACAATGAGCAGTTCTTC. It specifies CASSLALAGAHNEQFF.

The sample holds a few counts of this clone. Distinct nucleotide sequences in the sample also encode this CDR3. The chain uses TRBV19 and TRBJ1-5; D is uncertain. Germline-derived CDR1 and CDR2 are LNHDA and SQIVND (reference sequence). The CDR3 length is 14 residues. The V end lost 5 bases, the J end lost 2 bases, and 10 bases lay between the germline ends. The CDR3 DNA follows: TGTGCCAGTAGTCCGGGGAGGGGCAATCAGCCCCAGCATTTT. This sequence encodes CASSPGRGNQPQHF.

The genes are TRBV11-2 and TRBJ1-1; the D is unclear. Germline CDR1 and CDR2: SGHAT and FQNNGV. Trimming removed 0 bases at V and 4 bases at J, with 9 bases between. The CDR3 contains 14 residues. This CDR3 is CASSLDQVFTEAFF. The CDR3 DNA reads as TGTGCCAGCAGCTTAGATCAGGTGTTCACTGAAGCTTTCTTT.

CDR3 protein: CASNLQGYGYTF. CDR3 nucleotide sequence: TGTGCCAGCAATCTTCAGGGCTATGGCTACACCTTC. This chain uses TRBV6-6 with TRBJ1-2; tentatively, D is TRBD1 (5 bases). V lost 7 bases and J 4 bases, leaving 10 bases between the germline ends. Germline V gene lookup returns CDR1 MNHNY and CDR2 SVGAGI (reference sequence). This CDR3 is 12 amino acids long.